The 18 T cell receptor beta chains listed next were all sequenced from one sample in a study of beta chain features in type 1 diabetes. Regarding the study as a whole: All four CD4+ subsets from Type 1 diabetes patients carried moderately but significantly shorter TCRB CDR3s.

Antigens for these TCRs are unknown. The isolated RNA, all of it, was reverse transcribed, so expressed TCRB transcripts were what got sequenced. The table came from immunoSEQ multiplex PCR; TCRdb's copy has only in-frame clones and leaves some out. Of around 250,000 clones in the sample, roughly an eighth are singletons; the top ten hold about 0.015%. Source material: naive CD4+ T cells from blood. These receptors all come from a man aged 30 to 45 with type 1 diabetes.

This chain links TRBV25-1 with TRBJ2-7; D is ambiguous. The CDR3 covers 13 residues. V dropped 3 bases and J dropped 5 bases, with 11 bases sitting between them. Germline V lookup: CDR1 MGHDK, CDR2 SYGVNS. In DNA, the CDR3 is TGTGCCAGCAGTGACCAGACATTTAACGAGCAGTACTTC. Translating it yields CASSDQTFNEQYF.

This chain connects TRBV7-9 to TRBJ2-7; weak D call: TRBD1 (5 bases). The germline V gene encodes CDR1 SEHNR and CDR2 FQNEAQ (reference sequence). The CDR3 has 14 residues. Trimming cost V 5 bases and J 1 base, with 12 bases left between them. The CDR3 region has the DNA TGTGCCAGCAGCCTGGGCGCAGGGTCCTACGAGCAGTACTTC. It yields the protein CASSLGAGSYEQYF.

The V and J genes are TRBV28 and TRBJ2-2; 7 positions match TRBD2. The CDR3 sequence is 15 residues long. Germline V gene lookup returns CDR1 MDHEN and CDR2 SYDVKM. V shed 7 bases and J 0 bases; nucleotides not matched to a gene: 5. In nucleotides, the CDR3 is TGTGCCAGCACCGCAGCGGGAACGAACACCGGGGAGCTGTTTTTT. This translates into CASTAAGTNTGELFF.

This clone has only a few counts. This chain connects TRBV9 to TRBJ2-3; tentatively, D is TRBD2 (7 bases). The CDR3 contains 13 residues. From germline, CDR1 is SGDLS and CDR2 YYNGEE. The ends were cut back, 0 bases at V and 13 bases at J, with 15 bases in the middle. This CDR3 is CASSVGGGLDKYF. The CDR3 DNA reads TGTGCCAGCAGCGTAGGGGGGGGCCTAGATAAGTATTTT.

J is TRBJ1-3 and V is TRBV9, with 7 bases that match TRBD1. The germline V gene encodes CDR1 SGDLS and CDR2 YYNGEE. This CDR3 is built from 19 residues. Trimming cost V 4 bases and J 0 bases; bases outside gene matches: 16. CDR3 loop: CASSPRDSYTRGSGNTIYF. Here the CDR3 DNA reads TGTGCCAGCAGCCCCCGGGACAGCTACACTAGAGGCTCTGGAAACACCATATATTTT. Filled out from reference TRBV9 and TRBJ1-3, the complete variable domain reads DSGVTQTPKHLITATGQRVTLRCSPRSGDLSVYWYQQSLDQGLQFLIQYYNGEERAKGNILERFSAQQFPDLHSELNLSSLELGDSALYFCASSPRDSYTRGSGNTIYFGEGSWLTVV.

This chain connects TRBV21-1 to TRBJ2-7; the listed D gene, TRBD1, was not tested against the DNA. TRBV21-1 is given as a pseudogene. The CDR3 spans 17 residues. The CDR3 bases are TGTGCCAGCAGCAAAGGTGATCTGGACAGGGCCTCCTACGAGCAGTACTTC. This codes for CASSKGDLDRASYEQYF.

This rearrangement joins TRBV27 to TRBJ2-5, with 7 bases fitting TRBD1. V lost 6 bases, J lost 1 base, and 5 bases stayed unmatched. The CDR3 has 14 amino acids. Germline assignment: CDR1 MNHEY and CDR2 SMNVEV (reference sequence). The CDR3 bases are TGTGCCAGCAGCCAACGGACAGGCCAAGAGACCCAGTACTTC. Encoded protein: CASSQRTGQETQYF.

This chain links TRBV7-2 with TRBJ1-5, with a possible D match to TRBD1 (6 bases). The CDR3 is made up of 15 amino acids. The V gene lost 5 bases and the J gene lost 5 bases, with 16 bases spanning the gap. The germline gives CDR1 SGHTA, CDR2 FQGNSA. In DNA form, the CDR3 reads TGTGCCAGCAGCCCCGGAGGACAGTTGTATCAGCCCCAGCATTTT. Its protein product is CASSPGGQLYQPQHF.

This clone appeared a few times. The CDR3 coding sequence is TGCGCCAGCAGCTTGGTGGCGGGAGTTCAGGGTGAGCAGTTCTTC. It specifies CASSLVAGVQGEQFF. The V call is TRBV5-1, the J call TRBJ2-1; 7 nucleotides align to TRBD2. The CDR3 contains 15 residues. The germline V gene encodes CDR1 SGHRS and CDR2 YFSETQ. V lost 0 bases, J lost 9 bases, and 9 bases stayed unmatched.

The CDR3: CASSLDPDRNTGELFF. The CDR3 DNA follows: TGCGCCAGCAGCTTGGACCCCGACAGGAACACCGGGGAGCTGTTTTTT. The chain combines TRBV5-1 with TRBJ2-2; perhaps TRBD1 as D (5 bases). V was cut by 0 bases and J by 1 base, with 10 bases left in between. The germline V gene has CDR1 SGHRS and CDR2 YFSETQ. This CDR3 has 16 residues.

This clone was found a few times. The chain uses TRBV7-9 and TRBJ2-7, with a weak D call TRBD2 (5 bases). Trimming left V 5 bases short and J 2 bases short, with 10 bases between. CDR1 and CDR2 from the germline V gene are SEHNR and FQNEAQ (reference sequence). The CDR3 has 13 amino acids. The CDR3 protein is CASSLASTYEQYF. CDR3 DNA: TGTGCCAGCAGCCTTGCTAGCACCTACGAGCAGTACTTC. The full variable domain, in which reference TRBV7-9 and TRBJ2-7 provide the parts outside the CDR3, is DTGVSQNPRHKITKRGQNVTFRCDPISEHNRLYWYRQTLGQGPEFLTYFQNEAQLEKSRLLSDRFSAERPKGSFSTLEIQRTEQGDSAMYLCASSLASTYEQYFGPGTRLTVT.

This clone was observed a few times. The rearrangement joins TRBV30 to TRBJ2-3; the match to TRBD2 covers 13 bases. This CDR3 has 14 residues. V dropped 5 bases and J dropped 1; count of bases not matched to a gene: 0. Germline values: CDR1 GTSNPN, CDR2 SVGIG (reference sequence). CDR3 loop: CAWGLAGGTDTQYF. The CDR3 nucleotides are TGTGCCTGGGGACTAGCGGGAGGCACAGATACGCAGTATTTT.

This chain's CDR3 is CASSESQTGDLETQYF. DNA of the CDR3: TGTGCCAGCAGTGAATCCCAGACAGGGGATTTAGAGACCCAGTACTTC. This rearrangement joins TRBV25-1 to TRBJ2-5, with 8 bases fitting TRBD1. The germline gives CDR1 MGHDK, CDR2 SYGVNS. CDR3 size: 16 residues. V dropped 1 base and J dropped 4; count of bases not matched to a gene: 8.

Only a few counts were recorded for this clone. The V call is TRBV28, the J call TRBJ2-3; TRBD2 matches at 11 bases. Germline V gives CDR1 MDHEN, CDR2 SYDVKM. The CDR3 consists of 16 residues. V was clipped by 2 bases and J by 8 bases; unmatched bases: 9. The chain's CDR3 is CASSLIAGGVRGTQYF. CDR3 DNA: TGTGCCAGCAGTTTAATAGCGGGAGGGGTTCGCGGTACGCAGTATTTT. Drawing the rest from reference TRBV28 and TRBJ2-3, the complete variable domain is DVKVTQSSRYLVKRTGEKVFLECVQDMDHENMFWYRQDPGLGLRLIYFSYDVKMKEKGDIPEGYSVSREKKERFSLILESASTNQTSMYLCASSLIAGGVRGTQYFGPGTRLTVL.

This clone was detected a few times. The genes are TRBV11-1 and TRBJ2-1; unclear D gene. CDR3 length: 13 residues. The germline V gene encodes CDR1 SGHAT and CDR2 FQDESV (reference sequence). V was cut by 4 bases and J by 7 bases, with 11 bases left in between. CDR3 sequence: CASSYSGTNEQFF. The CDR3, as DNA: TGTGCCAGCAGCTACTCAGGAACGAATGAGCAGTTCTTC.

This clone was detected a few times. This chain uses TRBV18 with TRBJ2-1; TRBD1 is a possible D gene (6 bases). Germline V gene data show CDR1 as KGHSH and CDR2 as LQKENI. With 4 bases removed from V and 5 bases from J, the gap between germline ends came to 12 bases. This CDR3 has 14 residues. CDR3: CASSRRDTDNEQFF. The CDR3 nucleotides read TGTGCCAGCTCACGCCGGGACACTGACAATGAGCAGTTCTTC.

This clone was seen a handful of times. V and J are TRBV7-2 and TRBJ1-3; 7 bases are shared with TRBD1. Looked up from germline, CDR1 is SGHTA and CDR2 is FQGNSA. The ends lost 3 bases at V and 4 bases at J; junction bases unmatched: 3. This CDR3 is built from 14 residues. CDR3 sequence reads: CASSFGTDGNTIYF. The CDR3 region has the DNA TGTGCCAGCAGCTTCGGGACAGACGGAAACACCATATATTTT. Supplemented by reference TRBV7-2 and TRBJ1-3, the full variable domain reads GAGVSQSPSNKVTEKGKDVELRCDPISGHTALYWYRQSLGQGLEFLIYFQGNSAPDKSGLPSDRFSAERTGGSVSTLTIQRTQQEDSAVYLCASSFGTDGNTIYFGEGSWLTVV.

The chain recombines TRBV5-4 with TRBJ2-7; TRBD1 matches at 12 bases. Looked up from germline, CDR1 is SGHNT and CDR2 is YYREEE (reference sequence). The CDR3 length is 18 residues. After removal of 0 bases from V and 5 bases from J, the junction contained 12 bases not matched to a gene. CDR3 nucleotide sequence: TGTGCCAGCAGCTTGGTAATATTCGGGGGACAGGGGGCTAACGAGCAGTACTTC. It specifies CASSLVIFGGQGANEQYF.